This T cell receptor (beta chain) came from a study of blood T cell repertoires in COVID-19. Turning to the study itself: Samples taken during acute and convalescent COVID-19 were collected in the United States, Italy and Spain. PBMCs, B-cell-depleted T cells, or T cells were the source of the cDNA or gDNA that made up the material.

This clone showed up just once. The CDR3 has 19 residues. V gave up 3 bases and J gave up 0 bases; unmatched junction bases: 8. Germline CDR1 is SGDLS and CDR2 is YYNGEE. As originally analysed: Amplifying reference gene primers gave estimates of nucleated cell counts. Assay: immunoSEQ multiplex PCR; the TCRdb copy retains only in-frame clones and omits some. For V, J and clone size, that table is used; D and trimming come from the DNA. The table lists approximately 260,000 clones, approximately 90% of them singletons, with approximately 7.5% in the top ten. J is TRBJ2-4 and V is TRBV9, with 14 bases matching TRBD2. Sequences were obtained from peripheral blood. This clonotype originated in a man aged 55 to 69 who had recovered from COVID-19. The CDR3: CASSADGLAGGLAKNIQYF. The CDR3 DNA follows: TGTGCCAGCAGCGCAGACGGACTAGCGGGGGGATTAGCCAAAAACATTCAGTACTTC. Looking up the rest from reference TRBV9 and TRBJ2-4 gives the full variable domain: DSGVTQTPKHLITATGQRVTLRCSPRSGDLSVYWYQQSLDQGLQFLIQYYNGEERAKGNILERFSAQQFPDLHSELNLSSLELGDSALYFCASSADGLAGGLAKNIQYFGAGTRLSVL.